The source of this T cell receptor beta chain is a study of T cells in Graves' hyperthyroidism and ophthalmopathy. RNA transcripts were the template for amplifying TCR beta CDR3 regions. An initial round of RT-PCR targeting the TCR CDR3 relied on the HTBI primer set. Using its own MiXCR run on the multiplex PCR reads, TCRdb lists one record per CDR3 protein. The data show fewer than 450,000 distinct CDR3 sequences, around 20% seen once. At least ten counts were recorded for this clonotype. The CDR3 totals 13 residues. In germline, CDR1 is SGHVS, CDR2 FQNEAQ. V was clipped by 2 bases and J by 6 bases, with 8 bases between them.

The TCR sequence derives from a man between 18 and 35 years old with Graves' ophthalmopathy. The chain combines TRBV7-8 with TRBJ2-1, with D hard to call. The material sequenced was blood. The CDR3 bases are TGTGCCAGCAGCTTACAGCAGGTCAATGAGCAGTTCTTC. This encodes CASSLQQVNEQFF.